This is a list of T cell receptor beta chains from one sample in a study of T cell responses to AZD1222 COVID-19 vaccine. This table comes from immunoSEQ multiplex PCR, and its TCRdb copy is limited to in-frame clones, with some not included. This table has 170,000 or so clones, just over 85% appearing once. The material sequenced was peripheral blood, taken 28 days after the second AZD1222 dose. These TCRs come from an adult who received the AZD1222 COVID-19 vaccine. Both conserved end residues are part of each CDR3.

v_call: TRBV14
j_call: TRBJ2-7
cdr3_aa: CASSPLGGIYEQYF

v_call: TRBV4-3
j_call: TRBJ1-4
cdr3_aa: CASSQQQGQKNEKLFF

v_call: TRBV5-8
j_call: TRBJ1-1
cdr3_aa: CASSLGRYTEAFF

v_call: TRBV30
j_call: TRBJ1-3
cdr3_aa: CAWTRGDFSGNTIYF

v_call: TRBV7-3
j_call: TRBJ1-1
cdr3_aa: CASSLDTGTNTEAFF

v_call: TRBV5-4
j_call: TRBJ2-2
cdr3_aa: CASSSYRGGDTGELFF

v_call: TRBV5-1
j_call: TRBJ1-1
cdr3_aa: CASSYSGGTEAFF

v_call: TRBV9
j_call: TRBJ2-3
cdr3_aa: CASSVGGSSTDTQYF

v_call: TRBV6-5
j_call: TRBJ2-2
cdr3_aa: CASYWKGTGELFF

v_call: TRBV11-3
j_call: TRBJ2-5
cdr3_aa: CASSLAAQETQYF

v_call: TRBV9
j_call: TRBJ2-7
cdr3_aa: CASSVAGGTSYEQYF

v_call: TRBV6-5
j_call: TRBJ2-5
cdr3_aa: CASSRAGGGAETQYF

v_call: TRBV19
j_call: TRBJ2-3
cdr3_aa: CASSGTRDTDTQYF

v_call: TRBV3-1/TRBV3-2
j_call: TRBJ2-7
cdr3_aa: CASSQGRYEQYF

v_call: TRBV9
j_call: TRBJ2-3
cdr3_aa: CASSQDPGRNTDTQYF

v_call: TRBV20-1
j_call: TRBJ1-2
cdr3_aa: CSARDGGGYTF

v_call: TRBV5-8
j_call: TRBJ2-7
cdr3_aa: CASSAGSPYEQYF

v_call: TRBV5-5
j_call: TRBJ2-5
cdr3_aa: CASSLGWQGIQETQYF

v_call: TRBV7-9
j_call: TRBJ2-5
cdr3_aa: CASSFSGLAGGKETQYF

v_call: TRBV5-1
j_call: TRBJ2-7
cdr3_aa: CASSRDSNYEQYF

v_call: TRBV10-3
j_call: TRBJ2-3
cdr3_aa: CAISPLLSGTDTQYF

v_call: TRBV6-5
j_call: TRBJ2-7
cdr3_aa: CASSYSNRGIFNEQYF

v_call: TRBV3-1/TRBV3-2
j_call: TRBJ2-3
cdr3_aa: CASSHTSGGLLTDTQYF

v_call: TRBV3-1/TRBV3-2
j_call: TRBJ2-2
cdr3_aa: CASSHSQLAGTGELFF